The next 6 T cell receptor beta chains were all read from a single sample in a study of shared clonotypes between healthy human individuals. Produced via immunoSEQ multiplex PCR; TCRdb's table is partial and in-frame only. The sample holds roughly 700,000 clones, roughly 88% seen once. Sequenced: memory CD8+ T cells from PBMCs. The sample's subset: CD45RO+ cells pooled with CCR7-negative TemRA cells. The receptors shown here come from a man between 18 and 29 years old in good health. Some clones in this sample may be carry-over from other donors' samples.

The V gene is TRBV7-9, the J gene TRBJ2-3; possibly TRBD1 for D (5 bases). The V gene's germline CDR1 is SEHNR and CDR2 FQNEAQ (reference sequence). The CDR3 spans 17 residues. With 5 bases removed from V and 1 base from J, the gap between germline ends came to 19 bases. CDR3 DNA sequence: TGTGCCAGCAGCCCCTATGGGGCCGAGGTCGGCACAGATACGCAGTATTTT. Its protein is CASSPYGAEVGTDTQYF.

The rearrangement links TRBV7-9 to TRBJ2-6; D not certain. The V end was cut by 8 bases, the J end by 2 bases, with 10 bases between. The CDR3 has 14 residues. Germline V gene data show CDR1 as SEHNR and CDR2 as FQNEAQ (reference sequence). The DNA for the CDR3 is TGTGCCAGCCCCCGCCCAGCTGGGGCCAACGTCCTGACTTTC. Translating it yields CASPRPAGANVLTF.

The chain joins TRBV18 to TRBJ1-5; 9 positions agree with TRBD1. The CDR3 length is 15 residues. Germline V CDR1 and CDR2: KGHSH, LQKENI. J lost 4 bases, V lost 3 bases, and 4 bases had no gene match. The CDR3 here is CASSPATGGNQPQHF. The CDR3 DNA follows: TGTGCCAGCTCACCGGCGACAGGGGGAAATCAGCCCCAGCATTTT.

The V and J genes are TRBV19 and TRBJ1-5; D is undetermined. The V gene lost 5 bases and the J gene lost 6 bases, with 8 bases spanning the gap. Germline V gene data show CDR1 as LNHDA and CDR2 as SQIVND (reference sequence). The CDR3 totals 12 residues. CDR3 sequence: CASSQRGQPQHF. CDR3 sequence (DNA): TGTGCCAGTAGTCAACGCGGTCAGCCCCAGCATTTT.

V usage is TRBV9 and J usage is TRBJ1-4, with TRBD1 matching over 9 bases. The CDR3 has 15 amino acids. CDR1 is SGDLS and CDR2 is YYNGEE in the germline V gene. V lost 4 bases and J lost 7; bases outside the gene matches: 8. CDR3 residues: CASSLRGTGSEKLFF. CDR3 coding DNA: TGTGCCAGCAGCCTGAGGGGGACAGGGAGTGAAAAACTGTTTTTT.

This sequence joins TRBV11-2 and TRBJ2-7; unclear D gene. This CDR3 region has 11 residues. With 7 bases removed from V and 4 bases from J, the gap between germline ends came to 8 bases. Germline V gene lookup returns CDR1 SGHAT and CDR2 FQNNGV. In DNA, the CDR3 is TGTGCCAGCACCTTGGGTTACGAGCAGTACTTC. It translates to CASTLGYEQYF.